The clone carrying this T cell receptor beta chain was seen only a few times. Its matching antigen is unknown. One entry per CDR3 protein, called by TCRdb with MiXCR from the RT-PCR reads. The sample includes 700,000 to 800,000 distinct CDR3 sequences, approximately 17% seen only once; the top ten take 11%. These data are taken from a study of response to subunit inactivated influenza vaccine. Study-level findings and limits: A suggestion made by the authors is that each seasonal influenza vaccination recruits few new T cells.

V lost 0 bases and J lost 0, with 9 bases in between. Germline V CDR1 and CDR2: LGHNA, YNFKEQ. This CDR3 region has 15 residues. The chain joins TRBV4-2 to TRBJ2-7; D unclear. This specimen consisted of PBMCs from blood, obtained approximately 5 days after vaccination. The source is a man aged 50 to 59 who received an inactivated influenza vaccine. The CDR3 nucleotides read TGTGCCAGCAGCCAAGATCGTCAGGCCTCCTACGAGCAGTACTTC. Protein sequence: CASSQDRQASYEQYF.